A selection of T cell receptor beta chains follows, all from one sample in a study of T cells in Graves' hyperthyroidism and ophthalmopathy. TCRdb re-called the multiplex PCR reads through MiXCR, storing one row per CDR3 protein. The repertoire holds more than 550,000 distinct CDR3 sequences, with about 45% as singletons. The sequencing input was peripheral blood or thyroid tissue (not recorded which). These receptors all stem from an adult man with Graves' disease, either hyperthyroidism or ophthalmopathy (not recorded which). CDR3s include the opening cysteine and the closing phenylalanine or tryptophan. Each record gives: clone size, J gene, D gene, V gene, CDR3 protein, CDR3 DNA. A D gene is named only where the DNA matches it firmly. Some rows mark clone size as missing; the rest say once, few, many or name a class of expanded clone.

>many|TRBJ1-2|NA|TRBV15
CATSGVIVGVETNYGYTF
TGTGCCACCAGCGGAGTCATTGTTGGTGTCGAGACGAACTATGGCTACACCTTC
>many|TRBJ1-5|TRBD1|TRBV2
CASTMDRGIQPQHF
TGTGCCAGCACTATGGACAGGGGAATTCAGCCCCAGCATTTT
>NA|TRBJ1-1|TRBD1|TRBV20-1
CSARPPGGEEAFF
TGCAGTGCCAGACCCCCAGGGGGCGAGGAAGCTTTCTTT
>once|TRBJ2-7|NA|TRBV7-8
CASSLVERGDYEQYF
TGTGCCAGCAGCTTAGTGGAAAGGGGGGACTACGAGCAGTACTTC
>NA|TRBJ1-5|NA|TRBV19
CASSVGRRSNQPQHF
TGTGCCAGTAGTGTGGGGCGGAGGAGCAATCAGCCCCAGCATTTT
>NA|TRBJ2-7|TRBD2|TRBV10-3
CAISVVVGLADFYEQYF
TGTGCCATCAGTGTCGTGGTGGGACTAGCGGATTTTTACGAGCAGTACTTC
>NA|TRBJ1-1|NA|TRBV5-4
CASSLGGTMNTEAFF
TGTGCCAGCAGCTTGGGGGGGACCATGAACACTGAAGCTTTCTTT
>few|TRBJ2-5|TRBD2|TRBV7-9
CASSQGTSGDQETQYF
TGCGCCAGCAGCCAGGGGACTAGCGGAGACCAAGAGACCCAGTACTTC
>NA|TRBJ1-2|NA|TRBV19
CAGSLQGNYGYTF
TGTGCCGGTAGTCTCCAAGGAAACTATGGCTACACCTTC
>NA|TRBJ1-1|TRBD1|TRBV7-9
CASSEGQVNTEAFF
TGTGCCAGCAGTGAGGGACAGGTTAACACTGAAGCTTTCTTT
>NA|TRBJ1-2|TRBD1|TRBV5-1
CASSLTIQGATDGYTF
TGCGCCAGCAGCTTAACCATACAGGGGGCAACGGATGGCTACACCTTC
>NA|TRBJ1-6|NA|TRBV7-2
CASSFGGGLLSPLHF
TGTGCCAGCAGCTTCGGGGGCGGCCTCCTATCACCCCTCCACTTT
>NA|TRBJ2-5|TRBD1|TRBV7-6
CASSRTGIQETQYF
TGCGCCAGCAGCCGGACAGGGATCCAAGAGACCCAGTACTTC
>NA|TRBJ1-6|NA|TRBV7-3
CASSSEMNSPLHF
TGTGCCAGCAGCTCAGAGATGAATTCACCCCTCCACTTT
>NA|TRBJ2-7|TRBD2|TRBV20-1
CSARGTSGRTTYEQYF
TGCAGTGCTAGAGGGACTAGCGGGAGAACAACCTACGAGCAGTACTTC